One and the same sample provided the 26 T cell receptor beta chains below, sequenced in a study of CD8+CD57+ T cells in acquired aplastic anemia. TCR beta VDJ and CDR3 were profiled, and genomic DNA was the template. One entry per CDR3 protein results from TCRdb running MiXCR on the reads. The sample yields 150,000 to 200,000 distinct CDR3 sequences, 55% to 65% seen once. Sequencing involved patients with CD8+CD57+ cell expansion previously shown by flow cytometry. The sequenced sample consisted of sorted CD4+, CD8+, or CD8+CD57+ T cells (not recorded which) from PBMCs. The receptors stem from a human donor with aplastic anemia.

The rearrangement uses TRBV7-6 and TRBJ2-1, with TRBD2 matching over 10 bases. CDR3 length equals 16 residues. Per germline, CDR1 SGHVS and CDR2 FNYEAQ. Trimming removed 3 bases from V and 1 base from J; junction bases left unmatched: 3. CDR3: CASSFLAGESYNEQFF. CDR3 DNA: TGTGCCAGCAGCTTCCTAGCGGGGGAGTCCTACAATGAGCAGTTCTTC.

This chain links TRBV5-4 with TRBJ2-7; a possible D gene is TRBD1 (6 bases). V was cut by 4 bases and J by 6 bases, with 11 bases left in between. The CDR3 loop spans 12 amino acids. Per the germline V gene, CDR1 is SGHNT and CDR2 is YYREEE (reference sequence). Written as DNA, the CDR3 is TGTGCCAGCAGCCAGGACAGCCGCGAGCAGTACTTC. This gives the protein CASSQDSREQYF.

With respect to this clonotype: One end of the junction is discordant with germline, which a read error may explain. The rearrangement links TRBV10-2 to TRBJ2-7, with a weak D call TRBD1 (7 bases). The germline gives CDR1 WSHSY, CDR2 SAAADI. CDR3 length: 14 amino acids. The CDR3 loop reads CASSYYRGGNEQYF. Written as DNA, the CDR3 is TGTGCCAGCAGTTACTACAGGGGAGGCAACGAGCAGTACTTC.

This chain links TRBV7-9 with TRBJ2-7; 7 nucleotides line up with TRBD1. Trimming took 4 bases from V and 4 from J; bases not matched to a gene: 4. CDR1 SEHNR and CDR2 FQNEAQ come from the germline V gene (reference sequence). This CDR3 region has 13 residues. The CDR3 DNA reads TGTGCCAGCAGCTCGGGACAGTTTTACGAGCAGTACTTC. Translation: CASSSGQFYEQYF.

V is TRBV7-8 and J is TRBJ1-6, with D unresolved. V was pared by 1 base and J by 10 bases, with 14 bases between. Germline V gene data show CDR1 as SGHVS and CDR2 as FQNEAQ. This CDR3 is 15 amino acids long. CDR3 sequence reads: CASSLVASHGSPLHF. In DNA, the CDR3 is TGTGCCAGCAGCTTAGTTGCGTCTCACGGATCACCCCTCCACTTT. The whole variable domain, filled in from reference TRBV7-8 and TRBJ1-6, reads GAGVSQSPRYKVAKRGQDVALRCDPISGHVSLFWYQQALGQGPEFLTYFQNEAQLDKSGLPSDRFFAERPEGSVSTLKIQRTQQEDSAVYLCASSLVASHGSPLHFGNGTRLTVT.

The rearrangement uses TRBV7-9 and TRBJ1-4; unclear D gene. Trimming removed 3 bases at V and 8 bases at J, with 10 bases between. Germline CDR1 reads SEHNR; CDR2 reads FQNEAQ (reference sequence). The CDR3 contains 13 residues. The CDR3 nucleotides are TGTGCCAGCAGCTTTTCGGCAAAGGAAAAACTGTTTTTT. Protein product: CASSFSAKEKLFF.

The gene calls are TRBV25-1 and TRBJ1-1; D perhaps matches TRBD1 (6 bases). The CDR3 has 16 amino acids. The V end was cut by 6 bases, the J end by 5 bases, with 22 bases between. CDR1 is MGHDK and CDR2 is SYGVNS in the germline V gene. CDR3 in DNA: TGTGCCAGCAGACAAACAGGGTTCGGTCACGGGACTGAAGCTTTCTTT. Translation gives CASRQTGFGHGTEAFF.

V is TRBV10-1 and J is TRBJ2-3; no clear D. This CDR3 has 10 residues. V lost 11 bases and J lost 10, with 13 bases in between. CDR1 is WNHNN and CDR2 is SYGVQD in the germline V gene (reference sequence). As DNA, the CDR3 is TGCGCCGCCCCAATAATTGCGCAGTATTTT. It is translated as CAAPIIAQYF.

The chain recombines TRBV5-1 with TRBJ1-6, with 7 bases identical to TRBD1. Germline V gene lookup returns CDR1 SGHRS and CDR2 YFSETQ. Unmatched junction bases numbered 8, after V lost 4 bases and J lost 7 bases. The CDR3 sequence is 15 residues long. The CDR3 nucleotides read TGCGCCAGCAGCAGAGAGGGGGCTAAGAATTCACCCCTCCACTTT. This codes for CASSREGAKNSPLHF.

This clonotype was counted at least ten times. J is TRBJ2-7 and V is TRBV11-2; D may correspond to TRBD1 or TRBD2 (5 bases each). CDR3 length: 15 amino acids. Between the trimmed V and J ends, which lost 1 base and 3 bases, there was a span of 13 bases. Per the germline V gene, CDR1 is SGHAT and CDR2 is FQNNGV. The CDR3 loop is CASSLGVGAVYEQYF. CDR3 nucleotides: TGTGCCAGCAGCTTAGGGGTCGGGGCAGTCTACGAGCAGTACTTC. The whole variable domain, filled in from reference TRBV11-2 and TRBJ2-7, reads EAGVAQSPRYKIIEKRQSVAFWCNPISGHATLYWYQQILGQGPKLLIQFQNNGVVDDSQLPKDRFSAERLKGVDSTLKIQPAKLEDSAVYLCASSLGVGAVYEQYFGPGTRLTVT.

In this sample, this clonotype turned up many times. The chain couples TRBV7-2 to TRBJ1-1; D might be TRBD1 (6 bases). Deletions cut 1 base from V and 7 bases from J, with 16 bases between. The CDR3 runs to 15 residues. CDR1 is SGHTA, CDR2 FQGNSA, per germline. The DNA for the CDR3 is TGTGCCAGCAGCTTAGGGGGGGGCCCTTATATTGAAGCTTTCTTT. It codes for CASSLGGGPYIEAFF.

The rearrangement joins TRBV7-9 to TRBJ1-2; possible D gene TRBD1, 6 bases. CDR3 size: 15 residues. Germline V lookup: CDR1 SEHNR, CDR2 FQNEAQ (reference sequence). Trimming took off 6 bases at V and 8 bases at J, with 22 bases between the two ends. CDR3 amino acids: CASSLALQGREGYTF. CDR3 in DNA: TGTGCCAGCAGTCTCGCCCTACAGGGACGGGAAGGCTACACCTTC. Using reference TRBV7-9 and TRBJ1-2 for the parts outside the CDR3, the full variable domain is DTGVSQNPRHKITKRGQNVTFRCDPISEHNRLYWYRQTLGQGPEFLTYFQNEAQLEKSRLLSDRFSAERPKGSFSTLEIQRTEQGDSAMYLCASSLALQGREGYTFGSGTRLTVV.

The rearrangement uses TRBV7-2 and TRBJ2-7; D is unresolved. Germline V CDR1 and CDR2: SGHTA, FQGNSA. V dropped 1 base and J dropped 0 bases, with 10 bases sitting between them. The CDR3 is made up of 15 amino acids. The CDR3 reads CASSLVALSSYEQYF. CDR3 coding DNA: TGTGCCAGCAGCTTAGTCGCTTTGAGCTCCTACGAGCAGTACTTC.

The chain employs TRBV24-1 and TRBJ1-1, with unresolved D. This CDR3 contains 13 residues. V lost 9 bases and J lost 4, with 14 bases in between. CDR1 and CDR2 from the germline V gene are KGHDR and SFDVKD. CDR3 sequence: CATQLASSTEAFF. Written as DNA, the CDR3 is TGTGCCACCCAGCTCGCGTCGAGCACTGAAGCTTTCTTT.

The chain combines TRBV19 with TRBJ1-5, with 10 bases fitting TRBD1. The germline V gene has CDR1 LNHDA and CDR2 SQIVND (reference sequence). The V and J ends lost 8 bases and 6 bases, in that order; junction bases with no gene match: 10. The CDR3 is 15 residues long. CDR3 sequence (DNA): TGTGCCAGTTCCGGGACAGGGGATGGCGGTCAGCCCCAGCATTTT. This encodes CASSGTGDGGQPQHF.

CDR3: CASRNPGARTDTQYF. CDR3 coding DNA: TGTGCCAGTAGGAACCCAGGGGCGAGGACAGATACGCAGTATTTT. The chain is built from TRBV19 and TRBJ2-3, with D possibly matching TRBD1 (6 bases). Looked up from germline, CDR1 is LNHDA and CDR2 is SQIVND (reference sequence). V dropped 6 bases and J dropped 3 bases, with 16 bases sitting between them. CDR3 length equals 15 residues.

The chain combines TRBV14 with TRBJ2-7; no reliable D call. Trimming cost V 3 bases and J 3 bases, with 12 bases left between them. CDR1 is SGHDN, CDR2 FVKESK, per germline. This CDR3 spans 14 amino acids. The CDR3 nucleotides read TGTGCCAGCAGCCACTTAAACCCGGGCTACGAGCAGTACTTC. Translating gives CASSHLNPGYEQYF. The full variable domain, in which reference TRBV14 and TRBJ2-7 provide the parts outside the CDR3, is EAGVTQFPSHSVIEKGQTVTLRCDPISGHDNLYWYRRVMGKEIKFLLHFVKESKQDESGMPNNRFLAERTGGTYSTLKVQPAELEDSGVYFCASSHLNPGYEQYFGPGTRLTVT.

This rearrangement joins TRBV20-1 to TRBJ2-5; possible D gene TRBD1, 6 bases. Germline V gene lookup returns CDR1 DFQATT and CDR2 SNEGSKA (reference sequence). V was shortened by 3 bases and J by 5 bases, with 16 bases between the two germline ends. There are 14 residues in the CDR3. The CDR3 protein is CSARVTGSRETQYF. DNA for the CDR3: TGCAGTGCTAGGGTCACAGGGTCTCGGGAGACCCAGTACTTC.

The chain combines TRBV7-2 with TRBJ1-2; D unresolved. Trimming shortened V by 2 bases and J by 0 bases, and 16 bases separated the two germline ends. Germline-derived CDR1 and CDR2 are SGHTA and FQGNSA. CDR3 length: 17 residues. The chain's CDR3 is CASSLTSGREANYGYTF. The CDR3 DNA reads as TGTGCCAGCAGCTTAACTAGCGGGCGCGAAGCTAACTATGGCTACACCTTC.

This chain links TRBV7-9 with TRBJ2-7; D remains unclear. CDR3 length equals 13 residues. V was clipped by 2 bases and J by 0 bases, with 5 bases between them. Germline V CDR1 and CDR2: SEHNR, FQNEAQ (reference sequence). The CDR3 loop is CASSLTYSYEQYF. The DNA of the CDR3 is TGTGCCAGCAGCTTAACATACTCCTACGAGCAGTACTTC.

The chain joins TRBV7-2 to TRBJ1-5; 8 bases match TRBD1. This CDR3 has 14 amino acids. V shed 3 bases, J shed 7 bases, and the junction held 5 bases outside the gene matches. Per the germline V gene, CDR1 is SGHTA and CDR2 is FQGNSA. Here the CDR3 reads CASSFPGGVQPQHF. The CDR3 DNA sequence: TGTGCCAGCAGCTTTCCAGGGGGCGTACAGCCCCAGCATTTT. The full variable domain, in which reference TRBV7-2 and TRBJ1-5 provide the parts outside the CDR3, is GAGVSQSPSNKVTEKGKDVELRCDPISGHTALYWYRQSLGQGLEFLIYFQGNSAPDKSGLPSDRFSAERTGGSVSTLTIQRTQQEDSAVYLCASSFPGGVQPQHFGDGTRLSIL.

V gene TRBV16 combines with J gene TRBJ2-7; 7 positions agree with TRBD1. CDR1 is KGHSY and CDR2 is FQNENV in the germline V gene. The V gene end was trimmed by 0 bases and the J gene end by 2 bases; junction bases not matched to a gene: 16. The CDR3 contains 19 residues. CDR3 residues: CASSQSRGGQVRWPYEQYF. The CDR3 nucleotides are TGTGCCAGCAGCCAATCCCGAGGCGGACAGGTAAGGTGGCCCTACGAGCAGTACTTC.

The chain links TRBV5-1 to TRBJ1-2, with unresolved D. The CDR3 is made up of 14 amino acids. Germline CDR1 and CDR2: SGHRS and YFSETQ. With 1 base removed from V and 8 bases from J, the gap between germline ends came to 15 bases. The CDR3 region has the DNA TGCGCCAGCAGCTTGCAGCCTACCTCGGGAGGCTACACCTTC. Its translation is CASSLQPTSGGYTF.

Ten or more counts support this clonotype. The V gene is TRBV12-3 or TRBV12-4, the J gene TRBJ1-2; D gene ambiguous. The V end lost 1 base, the J end lost 7 bases, and 4 bases lay between the germline ends. The CDR3 has 11 amino acids. The DNA of the CDR3 is TGTGCCAGCAGTTTAGGGGTTGGCTACACCTTC. The encoded protein is CASSLGVGYTF.

The chain recombines TRBV30 with TRBJ1-6; 7 nucleotides align to TRBD1. Germline values: CDR1 GTSNPN, CDR2 SVGIG (reference sequence). The CDR3 extends over 14 amino acids. The ends lost 2 bases at V and 8 bases at J; junction bases unmatched: 6. The CDR3 loop is CAWSSTGLDSPLHF. CDR3 nucleotides: TGTGCCTGGAGTTCGACAGGGCTCGATTCACCCCTCCACTTT.

The gene calls are TRBV15 and TRBJ1-4; no reliable D call. CDR1 LNHNV and CDR2 YYDKDF come from the germline V gene (reference sequence). V gave up 0 bases and J gave up 3 bases, with 14 bases separating them. The CDR3 runs to 17 residues. The CDR3 spells CATSRDVLGNANEKLFF. CDR3 DNA: TGTGCCACCAGCAGAGATGTTCTGGGGAATGCTAATGAAAAACTGTTTTTT.